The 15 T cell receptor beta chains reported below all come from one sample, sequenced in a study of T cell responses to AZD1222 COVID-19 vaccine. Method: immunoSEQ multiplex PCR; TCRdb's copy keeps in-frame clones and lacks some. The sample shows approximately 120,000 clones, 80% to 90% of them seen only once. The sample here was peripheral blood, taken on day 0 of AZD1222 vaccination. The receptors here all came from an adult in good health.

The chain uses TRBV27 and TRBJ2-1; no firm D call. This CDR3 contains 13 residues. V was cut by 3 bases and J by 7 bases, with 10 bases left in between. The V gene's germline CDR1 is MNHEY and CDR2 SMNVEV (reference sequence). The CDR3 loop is CASSFYTANEQFF. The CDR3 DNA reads TGTGCCAGCAGTTTCTATACGGCAAATGAGCAGTTCTTC.

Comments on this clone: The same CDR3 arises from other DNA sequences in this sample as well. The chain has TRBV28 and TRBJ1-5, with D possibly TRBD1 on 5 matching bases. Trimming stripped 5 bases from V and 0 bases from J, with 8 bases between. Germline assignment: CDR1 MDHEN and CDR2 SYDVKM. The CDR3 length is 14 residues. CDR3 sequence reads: CASSRDSSNQPQHF. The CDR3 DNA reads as TGTGCCAGCAGTCGTGACAGTAGCAATCAGCCCCAGCATTTT.

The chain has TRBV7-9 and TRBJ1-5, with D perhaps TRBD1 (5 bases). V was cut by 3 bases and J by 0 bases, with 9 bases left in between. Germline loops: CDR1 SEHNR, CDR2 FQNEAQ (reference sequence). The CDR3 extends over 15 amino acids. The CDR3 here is CASSLTGGSNQPQHF. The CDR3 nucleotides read TGTGCCAGCAGCTTGACCGGGGGTAGCAATCAGCCCCAGCATTTT.

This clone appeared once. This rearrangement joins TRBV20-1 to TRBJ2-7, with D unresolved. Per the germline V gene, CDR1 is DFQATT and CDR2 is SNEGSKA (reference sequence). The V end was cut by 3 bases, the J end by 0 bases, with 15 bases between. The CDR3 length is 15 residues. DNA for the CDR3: TGCAGTGCTAGTCGTAGCTCAGGTGCCTCCTACGAGCAGTACTTC. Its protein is CSASRSSGASYEQYF.

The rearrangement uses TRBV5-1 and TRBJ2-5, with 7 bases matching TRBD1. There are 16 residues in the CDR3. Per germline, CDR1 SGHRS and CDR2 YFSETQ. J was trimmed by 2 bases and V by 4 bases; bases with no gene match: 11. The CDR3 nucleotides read TGCGCCAGCAGCACCCGGACAGGACTTGGTCAAGAGACCCAGTACTTC. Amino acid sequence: CASSTRTGLGQETQYF.

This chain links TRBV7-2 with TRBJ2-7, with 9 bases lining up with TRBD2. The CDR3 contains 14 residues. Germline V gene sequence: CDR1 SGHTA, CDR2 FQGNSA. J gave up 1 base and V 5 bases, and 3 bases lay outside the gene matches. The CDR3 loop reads CASSQLAGSYEQYF. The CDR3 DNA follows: TGTGCCAGCAGCCAACTAGCGGGTTCCTACGAGCAGTACTTC.

The CDR3 region has the DNA TGTGCCAGCAGCCCTGGGGGGAGCTACAATGAGCAGTTCTTC. It codes for CASSPGGSYNEQFF. The chain combines TRBV11-2 with TRBJ2-1; the D gene is possibly TRBD2 (6 bases). The CDR3 contains 14 residues. Germline-derived CDR1 and CDR2 are SGHAT and FQNNGV. Trimming stripped 5 bases from V and 3 bases from J, with 11 bases between. The variable domain in full, completed from reference TRBV11-2 and TRBJ2-1, reads EAGVAQSPRYKIIEKRQSVAFWCNPISGHATLYWYQQILGQGPKLLIQFQNNGVVDDSQLPKDRFSAERLKGVDSTLKIQPAKLEDSAVYLCASSPGGSYNEQFFGPGTRLTVL.

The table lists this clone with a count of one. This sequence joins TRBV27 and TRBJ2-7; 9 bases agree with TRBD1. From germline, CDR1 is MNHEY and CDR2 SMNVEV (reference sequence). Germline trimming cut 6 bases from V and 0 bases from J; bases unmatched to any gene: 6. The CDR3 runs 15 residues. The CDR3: CASSLDRGNSYEQYF. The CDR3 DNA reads TGTGCCAGCAGCTTAGACAGGGGGAACTCCTACGAGCAGTACTTC.

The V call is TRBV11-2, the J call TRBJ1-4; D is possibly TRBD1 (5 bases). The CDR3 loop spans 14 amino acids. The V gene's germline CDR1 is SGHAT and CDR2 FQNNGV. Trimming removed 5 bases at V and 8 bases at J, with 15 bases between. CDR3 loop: CASSPIGGYEKLFF. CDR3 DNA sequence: TGTGCCAGCAGCCCGATCGGGGGTTACGAAAAACTGTTTTTT.

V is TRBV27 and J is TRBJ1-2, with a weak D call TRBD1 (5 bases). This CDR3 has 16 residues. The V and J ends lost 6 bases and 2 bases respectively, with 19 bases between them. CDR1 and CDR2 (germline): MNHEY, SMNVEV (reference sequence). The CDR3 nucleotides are TGTGCCAGCAGCATACCCCAAATAGGGGAGAACTATGGCTACACCTTC. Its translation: CASSIPQIGENYGYTF.

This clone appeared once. The CDR3 sequence: CASRGTLRNQPQHF. The CDR3, as DNA: TGTGCCAGCAGGGGGACCTTGCGGAATCAGCCCCAGCATTTT. The rearrangement links TRBV28 to TRBJ1-5, with D possibly TRBD1 on 5 matching bases. Germline CDR1 and CDR2: MDHEN and SYDVKM. CDR3 length equals 14 residues. Trimming shortened V by 6 bases and J by 4 bases, and 13 bases separated the two germline ends.

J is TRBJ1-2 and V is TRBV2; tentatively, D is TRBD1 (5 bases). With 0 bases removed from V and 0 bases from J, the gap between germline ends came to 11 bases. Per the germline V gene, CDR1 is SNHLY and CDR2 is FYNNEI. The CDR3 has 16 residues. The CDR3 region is CASSEARGGANYGYTF. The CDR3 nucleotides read TGTGCCAGCAGTGAAGCGCGGGGCGGGGCTAACTATGGCTACACCTTC.

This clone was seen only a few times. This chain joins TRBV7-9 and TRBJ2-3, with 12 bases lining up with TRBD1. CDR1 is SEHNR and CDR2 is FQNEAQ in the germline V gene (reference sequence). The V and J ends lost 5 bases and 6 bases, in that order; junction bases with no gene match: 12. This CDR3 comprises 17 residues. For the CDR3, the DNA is TGTGCCAGCAGCCTCCTTATAGGGACAGGGGGCTTGGATACGCAGTATTTT. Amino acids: CASSLLIGTGGLDTQYF.

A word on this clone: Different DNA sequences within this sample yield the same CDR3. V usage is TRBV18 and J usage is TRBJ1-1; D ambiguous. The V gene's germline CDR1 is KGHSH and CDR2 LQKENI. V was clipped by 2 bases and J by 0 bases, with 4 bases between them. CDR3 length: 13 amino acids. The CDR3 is CASSPAVNTEAFF. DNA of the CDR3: TGTGCCAGCTCACCAGCAGTGAACACTGAAGCTTTCTTT.

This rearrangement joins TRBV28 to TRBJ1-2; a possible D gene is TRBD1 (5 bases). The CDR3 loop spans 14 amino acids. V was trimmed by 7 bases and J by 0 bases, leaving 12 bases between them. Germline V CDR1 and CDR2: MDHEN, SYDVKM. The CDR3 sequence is CASTPRTPNYGYTF. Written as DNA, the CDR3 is TGTGCCAGCACCCCCCGGACACCTAACTATGGCTACACCTTC.